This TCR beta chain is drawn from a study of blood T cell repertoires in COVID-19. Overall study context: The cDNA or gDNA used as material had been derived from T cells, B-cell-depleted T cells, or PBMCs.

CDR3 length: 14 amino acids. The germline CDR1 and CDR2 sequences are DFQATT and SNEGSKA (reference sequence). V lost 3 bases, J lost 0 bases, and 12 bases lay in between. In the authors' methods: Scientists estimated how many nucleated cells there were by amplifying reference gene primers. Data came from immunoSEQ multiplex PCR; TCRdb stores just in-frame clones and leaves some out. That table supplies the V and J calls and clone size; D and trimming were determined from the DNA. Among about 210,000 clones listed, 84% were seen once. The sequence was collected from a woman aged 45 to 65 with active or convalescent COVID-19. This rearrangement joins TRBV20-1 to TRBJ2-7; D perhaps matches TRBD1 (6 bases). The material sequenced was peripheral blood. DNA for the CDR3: TGCAGTGCTAGTCGAGGGGGAGACTCCTACGAGCAGTACTTC. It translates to CSASRGGDSYEQYF.